These T cell receptor beta chains were read from a single sample in a study of cytomegalovirus exposure and HLA in healthy donors. Measured with immunoSEQ multiplex PCR; TCRdb has only the in-frame clones, and not every one. The sample spans roughly 88,000 clones; the ten largest clones claim roughly 15%. Sequenced sample: PBMCs. The receptors were gathered from a man over 45 in good health and CMV-seropositive. The CDR3 runs from the conserved cysteine through the conserved F or W. The order of the fields is CDR3 length, J gene, V gene, CDR3 protein.

cdr3_length: 16
j_call: TRBJ2-1
v_call: TRBV9
cdr3_aa: CASSVHETGGIYEQFF

cdr3_length: 18
j_call: TRBJ2-1
v_call: TRBV27
cdr3_aa: CASSLYPPVGLSHNEQFF

cdr3_length: 15
j_call: TRBJ2-1
v_call: TRBV6-4
cdr3_aa: CASSRDRSSYNEQFF

cdr3_length: 17
j_call: TRBJ2-1
v_call: TRBV29-1
cdr3_aa: CSVENDRSRGSYNEQFF

cdr3_length: 12
j_call: TRBJ1-1
v_call: TRBV11-3
cdr3_aa: CASSLMRSEAFF

cdr3_length: 13
j_call: TRBJ1-2
v_call: TRBV13
cdr3_aa: CASSLWGNYGYTF

cdr3_length: 15
j_call: TRBJ1-5
v_call: TRBV19
cdr3_aa: CASRTTGPSNQPQHF

cdr3_length: 15
j_call: TRBJ1-2
v_call: TRBV28
cdr3_aa: CASSGGDRASYGYTF

cdr3_length: 17
j_call: TRBJ1-2
v_call: TRBV28
cdr3_aa: CASSSGTGPFTNYGYTF

cdr3_length: 14
j_call: TRBJ1-5
v_call: TRBV29-1
cdr3_aa: CSVVWQGSNQPQHF

cdr3_length: 15
j_call: TRBJ2-7
v_call: TRBV7-9
cdr3_aa: CASSALRSGRYEQYF

cdr3_length: 15
j_call: TRBJ2-5
v_call: TRBV4-3
cdr3_aa: CASSQGTSEKETQYF

cdr3_length: 15
j_call: TRBJ2-2
v_call: TRBV5-1
cdr3_aa: CASSLRGKGTGELFF

cdr3_length: 15
j_call: TRBJ2-2
v_call: TRBV5-1
cdr3_aa: CASSGRAGDTGELFF

cdr3_length: 13
j_call: TRBJ2-7
v_call: TRBV5-6
cdr3_aa: CASSNGNTYEQYF

cdr3_length: 13
j_call: TRBJ1-3
v_call: TRBV7-9
cdr3_aa: CASSSSGGNTIYF

cdr3_length: 12
j_call: TRBJ1-3
v_call: TRBV14
cdr3_aa: CASGDSGNTIYF

cdr3_length: 14
j_call: TRBJ1-3
v_call: TRBV4-2
cdr3_aa: CASSQFTPGNTIYF

cdr3_length: 15
j_call: TRBJ1-2
v_call: TRBV7-9
cdr3_aa: CASSLDTTGGNGYTF

cdr3_length: 15
j_call: TRBJ2-1
v_call: TRBV27
cdr3_aa: CASSTGGDSYNEQFF

cdr3_length: 15
j_call: TRBJ2-7
v_call: TRBV7-2
cdr3_aa: CASSAGLAGAYEQYF

cdr3_length: 15
j_call: TRBJ2-7
v_call: TRBV7-2
cdr3_aa: CASSLAGGGYYEQYF

cdr3_length: 15
j_call: TRBJ2-2
v_call: TRBV28
cdr3_aa: CASSFLREVPGELFF

cdr3_length: 15
j_call: TRBJ2-2
v_call: TRBV6-4
cdr3_aa: CASSGLAGNTGELFF

cdr3_length: 13
j_call: TRBJ2-5
v_call: TRBV30
cdr3_aa: CAWTPGVTETQYF

cdr3_length: 13
j_call: TRBJ2-7
v_call: TRBV12-5
cdr3_aa: CASGPQGGDEQYF

cdr3_length: 16
j_call: TRBJ2-1
v_call: TRBV19
cdr3_aa: CASSPLAGKEWNEQFF

cdr3_length: 14
j_call: TRBJ2-1
v_call: TRBV7-9
cdr3_aa: CASSLGQVYNEQFF

cdr3_length: 18
j_call: TRBJ2-6
v_call: TRBV11-2
cdr3_aa: CASSLDQRRFPGANVLTF

cdr3_length: 20
j_call: TRBJ2-2
v_call: TRBV4-2
cdr3_aa: CASSQDSGTSGIRYTGELFF

cdr3_length: 15
j_call: TRBJ1-1
v_call: TRBV25-1
cdr3_aa: CASRSDHTGQREAFF

cdr3_length: 16
j_call: TRBJ2-2
v_call: TRBV12-5
cdr3_aa: CASGLGTGVETGELFF

cdr3_length: 13
j_call: TRBJ1-1
v_call: TRBV30
cdr3_aa: CAWGGHMNTEAFF

cdr3_length: 16
j_call: TRBJ2-6
v_call: TRBV19
cdr3_aa: CASRQDRDGGANVLTF

cdr3_length: 19
j_call: TRBJ1-2
v_call: TRBV30
cdr3_aa: CAWSAGGRGTAWSNYGYTF

cdr3_length: 13
j_call: TRBJ2-7
v_call: TRBV5-5
cdr3_aa: CASSLDRPYEQYF